This T cell receptor (beta chain) was observed in a study of shared clonotypes between healthy human individuals. V lost 6 bases, J lost 1 base, and 7 bases lay in between. The V gene's germline CDR1 is KGHSH and CDR2 LQKENI. This CDR3 is 12 amino acids long. Findings and limits, study-wide: Even with large depth, rarefaction showed that sorted-subset sequencing was incomplete. Among several donors, approximately 5.4% of naive CD4 clonotypes were found in common.

About this clone itself: Antigen specificity is unknown. At the DNA level, this CDR3 is encoded by other sequences in the same sample as well.

Naive CD8 cells lacked CD45RO, underwent positive selection for CCR7 and left out terminally differentiated effector memory CD45RA+ cells. Authors' processing steps: ImmunoSEQ supplied junction-only sequences lacking quality scores, so filtering was different. Assay used: immunoSEQ multiplex PCR; TCRdb lists only in-frame clones, some missing. Clonal size and the V and J genes are those of that table, whereas D and trimming came from the DNA. The sample records around 580,000 clones, 95% to 98% being singletons. The chain carries TRBV18 and TRBJ2-7; unclear D gene. Specimen: naive CD8+ T cells sorted from blood. This sequence originates from a man aged 30 to 45 in good health. Written as DNA, the CDR3 is TGTGCCAGCTCTGGCAGTTCCTACGAGCAGTACTTC. This translates into CASSGSSYEQYF.